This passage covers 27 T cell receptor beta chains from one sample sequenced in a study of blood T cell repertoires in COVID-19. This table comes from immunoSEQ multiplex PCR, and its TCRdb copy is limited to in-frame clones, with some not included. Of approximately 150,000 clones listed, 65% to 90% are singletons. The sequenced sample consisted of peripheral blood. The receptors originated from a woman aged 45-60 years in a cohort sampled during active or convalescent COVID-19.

CDR3 sequence (DNA): TGTGCCTGGAGTGCCTTTATGAACACTGAAGCTTTCTTT. This encodes CAWSAFMNTEAFF. This chain uses TRBV30 with TRBJ1-1; D is undetermined. With 1 base removed from V and 0 bases from J, the gap between germline ends came to 6 bases. Germline-derived CDR1 and CDR2 are GTSNPN and SVGIG (reference sequence). The CDR3 sequence is 13 residues long.

This CDR3 is CASSVDGGREETQYF. The CDR3 coding sequence is TGTGCCAGCAGCGTAGATGGGGGTCGGGAGGAGACCCAGTACTTC. V gene TRBV9 combines with J gene TRBJ2-5; tentative D call: TRBD2 (6 bases). V lost 0 bases, J lost 5 bases, and 14 bases lay in between. The CDR3 spans 15 residues. Germline loops: CDR1 SGDLS, CDR2 YYNGEE.

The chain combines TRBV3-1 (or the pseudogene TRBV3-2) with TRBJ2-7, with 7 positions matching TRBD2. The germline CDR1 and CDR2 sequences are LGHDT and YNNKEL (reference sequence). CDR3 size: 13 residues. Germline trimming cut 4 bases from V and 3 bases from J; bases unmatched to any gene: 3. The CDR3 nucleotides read TGTGCCAGCAGCCGCAGCGGGGACTACGAGCAGTACTTC. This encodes CASSRSGDYEQYF.

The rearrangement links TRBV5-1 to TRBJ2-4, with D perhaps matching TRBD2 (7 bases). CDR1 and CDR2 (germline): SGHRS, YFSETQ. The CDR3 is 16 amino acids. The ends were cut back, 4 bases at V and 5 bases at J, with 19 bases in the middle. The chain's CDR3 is CASSPSGGPTQNIQYF. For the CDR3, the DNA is TGCGCCAGCAGCCCATCGGGGGGCCCAACCCAAAACATTCAGTACTTC.

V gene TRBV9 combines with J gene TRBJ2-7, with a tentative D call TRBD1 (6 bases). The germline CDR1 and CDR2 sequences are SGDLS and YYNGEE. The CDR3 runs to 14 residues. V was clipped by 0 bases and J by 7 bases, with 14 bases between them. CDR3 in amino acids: CASSVGLGAWEQYF. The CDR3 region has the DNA TGTGCCAGCAGCGTAGGACTGGGGGCCTGGGAGCAGTACTTC.

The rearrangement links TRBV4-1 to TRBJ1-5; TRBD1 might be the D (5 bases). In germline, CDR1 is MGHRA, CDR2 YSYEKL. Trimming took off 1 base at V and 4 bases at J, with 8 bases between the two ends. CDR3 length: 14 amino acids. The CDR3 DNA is TGCGCCAGCAGCCAAGGACGGACAAATCAGCCCCAGCATTTT. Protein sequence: CASSQGRTNQPQHF.

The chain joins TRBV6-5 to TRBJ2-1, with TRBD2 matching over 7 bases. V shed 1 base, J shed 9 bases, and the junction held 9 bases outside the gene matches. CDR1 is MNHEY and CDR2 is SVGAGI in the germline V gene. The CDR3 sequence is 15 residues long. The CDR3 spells CASSYFGLGKVEQFF. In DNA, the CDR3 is TGTGCCAGCAGTTACTTCGGACTAGGAAAGGTTGAGCAGTTCTTC.

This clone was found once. The CDR3 region is CASSTTGSGTEAFF. CDR3 DNA sequence: TGTGCCAGTAGTACTACAGGGTCGGGCACTGAAGCTTTCTTT. V usage is TRBV19 and J usage is TRBJ1-1; tentatively, D is TRBD1 (6 bases). Trimming took off 4 bases at V and 4 bases at J, with 13 bases between the two ends. This CDR3 spans 14 amino acids. Germline CDR1 is LNHDA and CDR2 is SQIVND (reference sequence).

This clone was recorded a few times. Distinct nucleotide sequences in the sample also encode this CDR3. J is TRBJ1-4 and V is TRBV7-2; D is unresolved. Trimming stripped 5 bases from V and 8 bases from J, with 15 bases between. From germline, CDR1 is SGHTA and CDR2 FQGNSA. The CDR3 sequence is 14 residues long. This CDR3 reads CASSEGGAGEKLFF. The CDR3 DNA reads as TGTGCCAGCAGCGAGGGAGGAGCAGGAGAAAAACTGTTTTTT.

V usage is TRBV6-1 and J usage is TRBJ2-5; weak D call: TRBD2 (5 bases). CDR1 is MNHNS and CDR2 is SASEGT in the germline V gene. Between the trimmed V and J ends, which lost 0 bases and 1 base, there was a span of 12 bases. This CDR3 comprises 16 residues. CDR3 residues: CASSEAGRTRQETQYF. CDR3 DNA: TGTGCCAGCAGTGAAGCGGGTCGGACTCGCCAAGAGACCCAGTACTTC.

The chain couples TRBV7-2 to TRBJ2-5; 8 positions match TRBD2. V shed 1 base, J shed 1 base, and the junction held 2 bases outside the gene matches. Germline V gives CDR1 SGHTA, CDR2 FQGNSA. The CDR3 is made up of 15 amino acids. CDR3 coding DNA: TGTGCCAGCAGCTTAGTAGCGGGACCCCAAGAGACCCAGTACTTC. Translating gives CASSLVAGPQETQYF.

CDR3 residues: CASSLFREANEQFF. The CDR3 DNA sequence: TGCGCCAGCAGCTTATTCAGGGAAGCCAATGAGCAGTTCTTC. V and J are TRBV5-1 and TRBJ2-1, with a tentative D call TRBD1 (5 bases). Looked up from germline, CDR1 is SGHRS and CDR2 is YFSETQ. Between the trimmed V and J ends, which lost 2 bases and 6 bases, there was a span of 12 bases. The CDR3 runs to 14 residues.

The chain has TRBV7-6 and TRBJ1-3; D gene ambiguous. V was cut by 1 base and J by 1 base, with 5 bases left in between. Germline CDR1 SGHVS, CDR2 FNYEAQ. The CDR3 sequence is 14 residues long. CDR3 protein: CASSLGQSGNTIYF. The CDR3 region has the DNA TGTGCCAGCAGCTTAGGGCAGTCTGGAAACACCATATATTTT.

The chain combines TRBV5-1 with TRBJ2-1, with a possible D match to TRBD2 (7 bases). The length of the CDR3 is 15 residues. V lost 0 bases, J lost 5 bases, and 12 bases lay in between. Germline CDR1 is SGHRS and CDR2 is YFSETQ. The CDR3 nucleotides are TGCGCCAGCAGCTTGGACGGCGGGGGCCACAATGAGCAGTTCTTC. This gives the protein CASSLDGGGHNEQFF.

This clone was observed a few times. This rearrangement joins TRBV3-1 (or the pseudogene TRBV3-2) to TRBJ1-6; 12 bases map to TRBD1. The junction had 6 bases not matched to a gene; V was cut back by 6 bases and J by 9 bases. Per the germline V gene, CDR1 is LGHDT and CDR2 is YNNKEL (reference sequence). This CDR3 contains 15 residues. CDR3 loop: CASSTGTGGSSPLHF. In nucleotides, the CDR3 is TGTGCCAGCAGTACCGGGACAGGGGGCTCTTCACCCCTCCACTTT.

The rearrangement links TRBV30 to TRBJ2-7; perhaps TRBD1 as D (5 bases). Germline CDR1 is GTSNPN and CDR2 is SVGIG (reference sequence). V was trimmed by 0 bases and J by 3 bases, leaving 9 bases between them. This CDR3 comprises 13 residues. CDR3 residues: CAWSVGQGYEQYF. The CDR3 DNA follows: TGTGCCTGGAGTGTAGGGCAGGGCTACGAGCAGTACTTC.

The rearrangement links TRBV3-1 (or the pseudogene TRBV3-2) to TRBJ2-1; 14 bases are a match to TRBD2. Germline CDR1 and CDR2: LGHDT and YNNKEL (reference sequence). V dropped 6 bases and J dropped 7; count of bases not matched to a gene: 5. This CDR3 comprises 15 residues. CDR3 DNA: TGTGCCAGCAGGAGACTAGCGGGGGGGCCAAATGAGCAGTTCTTC. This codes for CASRRLAGGPNEQFF.

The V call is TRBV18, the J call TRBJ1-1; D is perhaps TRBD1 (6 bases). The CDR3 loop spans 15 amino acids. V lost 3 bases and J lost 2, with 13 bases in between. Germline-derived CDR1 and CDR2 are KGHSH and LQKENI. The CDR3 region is CASSPRGGGNTEAFF. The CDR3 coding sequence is TGTGCCAGCTCACCGAGGGGAGGGGGTAACACTGAAGCTTTCTTT.

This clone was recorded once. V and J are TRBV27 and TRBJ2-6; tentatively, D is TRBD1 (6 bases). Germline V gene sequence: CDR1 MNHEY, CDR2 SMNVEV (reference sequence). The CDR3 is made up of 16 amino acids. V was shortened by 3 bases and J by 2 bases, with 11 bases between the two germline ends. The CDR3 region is CASSFSPGAGANVLTF. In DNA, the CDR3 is TGTGCCAGCAGTTTTTCCCCAGGGGCTGGGGCCAACGTCCTGACTTTC. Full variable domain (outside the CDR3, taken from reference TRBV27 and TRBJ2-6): EAQVTQNPRYLITVTGKKLTVTCSQNMNHEYMSWYRQDPGLGLRQIYYSMNVEVTDKGDVPEGYKVSRKEKRNFPLILESPSPNQTSLYFCASSFSPGAGANVLTFGAGSRLTVL.

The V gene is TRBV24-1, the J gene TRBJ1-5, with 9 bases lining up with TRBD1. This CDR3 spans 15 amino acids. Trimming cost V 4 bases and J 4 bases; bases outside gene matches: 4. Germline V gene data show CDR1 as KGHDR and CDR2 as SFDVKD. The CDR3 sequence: CATSDPGTGNQPQHF. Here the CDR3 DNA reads TGTGCCACCAGTGACCCCGGGACAGGGAATCAGCCCCAGCATTTT.

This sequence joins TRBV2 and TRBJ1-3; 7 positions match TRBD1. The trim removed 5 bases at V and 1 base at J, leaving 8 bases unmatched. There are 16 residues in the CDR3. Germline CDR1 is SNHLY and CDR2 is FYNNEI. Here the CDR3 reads CASSTQTGRSGNTIYF. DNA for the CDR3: TGTGCCAGCAGTACTCAGACAGGGAGGTCTGGAAACACCATATATTTT.

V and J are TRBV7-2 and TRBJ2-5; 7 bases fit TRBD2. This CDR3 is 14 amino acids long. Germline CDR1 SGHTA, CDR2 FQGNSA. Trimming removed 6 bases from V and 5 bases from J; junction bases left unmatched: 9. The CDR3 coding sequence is TGTGCCAGCAGTCGGAGCGGGATGGACGAGACCCAGTACTTC. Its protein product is CASSRSGMDETQYF.

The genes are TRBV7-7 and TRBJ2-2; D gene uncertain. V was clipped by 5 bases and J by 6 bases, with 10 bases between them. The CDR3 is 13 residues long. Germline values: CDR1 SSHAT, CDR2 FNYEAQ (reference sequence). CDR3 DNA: TGTGCCAGCAGCCGGAGCGTCGCCGGGGAGCTGTTTTTT. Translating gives CASSRSVAGELFF.

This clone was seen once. CDR3 in DNA: TGTGCCAGCAGCACATCATGGTCGGCGAGGGAGCAGTACTTC. As protein: CASSTSWSAREQYF. This chain uses TRBV7-2 with TRBJ2-7; no firm D call. The V end lost 5 bases, the J end lost 7 bases, and 18 bases lay between the germline ends. The length of the CDR3 is 14 residues. The germline V gene encodes CDR1 SGHTA and CDR2 FQGNSA. The full variable domain, rest sourced from reference TRBV7-2 and TRBJ2-7, is GAGVSQSPSNKVTEKGKDVELRCDPISGHTALYWYRQSLGQGLEFLIYFQGNSAPDKSGLPSDRFSAERTGGSVSTLTIQRTQQEDSAVYLCASSTSWSAREQYFGPGTRLTVT.

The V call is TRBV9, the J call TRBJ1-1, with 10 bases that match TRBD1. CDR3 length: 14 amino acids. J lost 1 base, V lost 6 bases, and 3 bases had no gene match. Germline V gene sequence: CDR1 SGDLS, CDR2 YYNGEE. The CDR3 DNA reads TGTGCCAGCAACCGGACAGGGGGGAACACTGAAGCTTTCTTT. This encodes CASNRTGGNTEAFF.

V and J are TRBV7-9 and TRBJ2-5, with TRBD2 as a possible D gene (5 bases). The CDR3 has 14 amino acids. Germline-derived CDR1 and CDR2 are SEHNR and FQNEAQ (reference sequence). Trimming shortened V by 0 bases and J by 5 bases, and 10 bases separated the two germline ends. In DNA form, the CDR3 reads TGTGCCAGCAGCTTAGCTCTAGCCTGGGAGACCCAGTACTTC. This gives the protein CASSLALAWETQYF.

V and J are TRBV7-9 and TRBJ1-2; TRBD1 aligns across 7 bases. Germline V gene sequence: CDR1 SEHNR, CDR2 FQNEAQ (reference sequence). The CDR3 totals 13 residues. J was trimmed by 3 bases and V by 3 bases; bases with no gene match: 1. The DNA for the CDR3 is TGTGCCAGCAGCTTCGGGACAGACTATGGCTACACCTTC. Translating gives CASSFGTDYGYTF. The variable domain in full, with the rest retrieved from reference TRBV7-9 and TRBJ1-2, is DTGVSQNPRHKITKRGQNVTFRCDPISEHNRLYWYRQTLGQGPEFLTYFQNEAQLEKSRLLSDRFSAERPKGSFSTLEIQRTEQGDSAMYLCASSFGTDYGYTFGSGTRLTVV.